This T cell receptor (beta chain) was recorded in a study of human T cells and chemical hapten exposure (dated by TCRdb to the early 2020s). Regarding the research as a whole: For sensitization, 2% DPC in acetone was applied to an approximately 2 cm by approximately 2 cm area of upper inner arm skin. Throughout the study period of around 25 weeks, patients also received therapeutic DPC doses to the scalp every week. Patch testing was performed on the upper back with Finn chambers containing 0.01% DPC, and the patch tests were scored after 6 days according to International Contact Dermatitis Research Group standards. The patient cohort, mostly female, included alopecia areata with under or over 50% scalp involvement, alopecia totalis and alopecia universalis. Libraries were combined into a pool for sequencing, and differences in TCR yield between samples came mainly from small differences in library volumes within the pool. The study tracked peripheral blood TCR repertoire changes in vivo during primary and secondary sensitization to the hapten diphenylcyclopropenone (DPC) in alopecia patients. Blood samples were taken from patients before sensitization (week 0) and at 2, 6 and about 24 weeks after DPC sensitization. Approximately 28 alopecia patients provided blood for TCR sequencing at one to four time points (pre-sensitization, 2, 6 and 24 weeks). Study-wide findings and limitations: No change with DPC sensitization was found in the number of TCRs above 1 in 1000 frequency, and no evidence of global repertoire structure alterations was found. Expanded TCRs formed significantly more large CDR3 similarity clusters than pre-sensitization or healthy control sets, consistent with antigen-driven responses. The number of PT1 expanded TCRs positively correlated with patch test score, significant at thresholds 8, 16 and 32 but not 4. After repeated subsampling, changes were observed in the strength of the expansion versus patch-test correlation and in the threshold at which the correlation became significant. Because every patient had alopecia, a presumed autoimmune disease, the patients' immune response might differ from that of healthy individuals.

The protocol used for the library was RACE. The instrument was a NextSeq 500. Library preparation attached unique molecular identifiers to individual cDNA molecules for quantitative, reproducible TCR counting. Both TCR alpha and TCR beta chains were sequenced from each blood RNA sample. The original methods were these. The median number of TCRs per sample was roughly 94,000, ranging from 23,224 to 690,600. The Decombinator software suite was used to annotate V, J and CDR3 in the TCR reads. For PS versus PT1 abundance plots, all samples were subsampled to the same number of TCRs (28,000). Expanded TCRs were defined as absent before sensitization and observed at least eight times at the 2-week time point. Starting from the raw public reads, TCRdb applied fastp trimming at Q25, assembled clones with MiXCR and retained in-frame beta chains. Each entry merges the rows of one CDR3 protein and shows their most common DNA and genes. What appears here as the V and J calls and clone size reflects TCRdb's work, not the paper's. Across this sample there are tens of thousands of distinct CDR3 sequences, with roughly 7.6% seen only once. The ten largest clones represent about 1.4% of the sample.

Regarding this clonotype: The clone's antigen remains unknown. A much larger clone lies one base from this, so it may be a read error.

The CDR3 contains 15 residues, cysteine and phenylalanine counted. Just the 45-base CDR3 DNA is kept, in frame starting at base 1. From a lookup of the germline V gene, CDR1 and CDR2 are LGHNA and YNFKEQ. Reading the label with the study, this specimen's time point is: patch test 1, 2 weeks after DPC sensitization. Reading the label with the study, this specimen's treatment or condition is: therapeutic diphenylcyclopropenone sensitization with weekly scalp DPC. Blood at each patch-test visit was drawn before the patch test was applied. Eligible patients were aged 18 to 70, diagnosed with alopecia, deemed suitable for DPC therapy, and excluded if pregnant. Total RNA was extracted from unfractionated whole blood that had been collected in Tempus Blood RNA tubes.

This clonotype was obtained from a woman aged 25 to 45 with alopecia areata. Some clones in this sample may be carry-over from other donors' samples. The V and J genes are TRBV4-2 and TRBJ2-3; the D gene is possibly TRBD1 or TRBD2, with 6 bases matching each. The sequencing used whole blood, collected in connection with sensitization to the hapten diphenylcyclopropenone (DPC). The DNA sequence is TGTGCCAGCAGCCAAGATGTGCGGGACACAGGTACGCAGTATTTT. Translated, this gives CASSQDVRDTGTQYF.